The clone carrying this TCR beta chain was observed a single time. The data originate from a study of technical replicates of blood from a handful of donors. The CDR3 has 15 residues. The germline V and J ends were trimmed by 6 bases and 5 bases, with 19 bases remaining between them. In germline, CDR1 is SNHLY, CDR2 FYNNEI. Profiled with immunoSEQ multiplex PCR; TCRdb holds only in-frame clones, not every one. The sample records 10,000 to 13,000 clones, roughly 94% being singletons. This sequence was found in a human donor in good health. Sequencing input: PBMCs. The V call is TRBV2, the J call TRBJ2-5, with D tentatively TRBD1 (6 bases). CDR3 in amino acids: CASSTIRGTAETQYF. For the CDR3, the DNA is TGTGCCAGCAGCACCATAAGGGGGACCGCGGAGACCCAGTACTTC.